Detailed here is one TCR beta chain. Its cognate antigen is unknown. The CDR3 runs 15 residues. J lost 5 bases, V lost 7 bases, and 6 bases had no gene match. Germline lookup yields CDR1 SNHLY and CDR2 FYNNEI. These data belong to a study of T cell responses to AZD1222 COVID-19 vaccine. The study, taken as a whole, reports: Compared with day 0, the breadth and depth of the Spike-specific TCR repertoire rose significantly after two doses of AZD1222.

Sequencing used immunoSEQ multiplex PCR; TCRdb keeps in-frame clones, though not all of them. Of some 120,000 clones listed, over 70% are singletons. The sequence was collected from an adult in good health. The material was peripheral blood, obtained on day 0 of AZD1222 vaccination. The chain is built from TRBV2 and TRBJ2-1, with 12 bases lining up with TRBD2. The CDR3 coding sequence is TGTGCCAGCATTACGGGACTAGCGGGCCACAATGAGCAGTTCTTC. It translates to CASITGLAGHNEQFF.